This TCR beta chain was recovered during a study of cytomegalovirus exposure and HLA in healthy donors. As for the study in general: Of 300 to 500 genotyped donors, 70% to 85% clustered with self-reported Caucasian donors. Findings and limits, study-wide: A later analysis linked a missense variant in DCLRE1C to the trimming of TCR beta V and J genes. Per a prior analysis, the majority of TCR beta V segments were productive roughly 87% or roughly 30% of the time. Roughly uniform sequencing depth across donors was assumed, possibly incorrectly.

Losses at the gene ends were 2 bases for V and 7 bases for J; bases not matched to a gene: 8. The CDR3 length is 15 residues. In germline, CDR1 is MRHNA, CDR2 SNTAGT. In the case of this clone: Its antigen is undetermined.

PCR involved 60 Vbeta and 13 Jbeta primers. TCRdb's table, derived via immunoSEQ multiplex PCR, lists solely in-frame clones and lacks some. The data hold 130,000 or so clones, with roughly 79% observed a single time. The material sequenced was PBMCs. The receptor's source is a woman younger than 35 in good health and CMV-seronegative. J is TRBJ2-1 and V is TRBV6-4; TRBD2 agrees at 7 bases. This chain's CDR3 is CASSDGLAGLNEQFF. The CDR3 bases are TGTGCCAGCAGTGACGGGTTAGCGGGCCTAAATGAGCAGTTCTTC.